This is a list of T cell receptor beta chains from one sample in a study of OX40 agonist ivuxolimab in advanced cancers. The table came from immunoSEQ multiplex PCR; TCRdb's copy has only in-frame clones and leaves some out. Counted here are about 13,000 clones, 75% to 90% occurring once; the ten biggest clones make up 30% to 45%. The sequenced sample was CD4+ or CD8+ T cells sorted from blood, obtained in a trial of the OX40 agonist ivuxolimab. Receptors originate from an adult with an advanced solid tumor such as melanoma, head and neck, liver or kidney cancer. Each CDR3 is given with its conserved first and last residue. The D gene is left open where the match is weak. Clone size, where shown, is once, few, many, or a class for clones that have expanded.

v_call: TRBV5-6; clone_size: -; d_call: TRBD1; j_call: TRBJ1-1; cdr3_nt: TGTGCCAGCAGCTTCGAGGGACAGATGAACACTGAAGCTTTCTTT; cdr3_aa: CASSFEGQMNTEAFF
v_call: TRBV9; clone_size: few; d_call: -; j_call: TRBJ2-1; cdr3_nt: TGTGCCAGCAGCGTCCAGACGCAGGACGGGAGCTCCTACAATGAGCAGTTCTTC; cdr3_aa: CASSVQTQDGSSYNEQFF
v_call: TRBV19; clone_size: -; d_call: TRBD2; j_call: TRBJ2-2; cdr3_nt: TGTGCCAGTAGTATAGTTGGGCTAGCGGAAGTGCGCGACACCGGGGAGCTGTTTTTT; cdr3_aa: CASSIVGLAEVRDTGELFF
v_call: TRBV25-1; clone_size: few; d_call: -; j_call: TRBJ2-3; cdr3_nt: TGTGCCAGCAGTGCCACAGATACGCAGTATTTT; cdr3_aa: CASSATDTQYF
v_call: TRBV12-5; clone_size: medium-sized; d_call: -; j_call: TRBJ1-5; cdr3_nt: TGTGCTAGTGCCCTCCCAGGGAGCAATCAGCCCCAGCATTTT; cdr3_aa: CASALPGSNQPQHF
v_call: TRBV12-5; clone_size: -; d_call: TRBD2; j_call: TRBJ2-1; cdr3_nt: TGTGCTAGTGGCCATAGCGGGAGCTCCTACAATGAGCAGTTCTTC; cdr3_aa: CASGHSGSSYNEQFF
v_call: TRBV13; clone_size: -; d_call: -; j_call: TRBJ2-7; cdr3_nt: TGTGCCAGCAGCTCCGGACGCAACGAGCAGTACTTC; cdr3_aa: CASSSGRNEQYF
v_call: TRBV5-6; clone_size: -; d_call: -; j_call: TRBJ1-6; cdr3_nt: TGTGCCAGCAGCCTCGGGACGGGTAATAATTCACCCCTCCACTTT; cdr3_aa: CASSLGTGNNSPLHF
v_call: TRBV19; clone_size: once; d_call: TRBD1; j_call: TRBJ1-1; cdr3_nt: TGTGCCAGTAGTATGGACAGGGTCGGGGGTAACACTGAAGCTTTCTTT; cdr3_aa: CASSMDRVGGNTEAFF
v_call: TRBV30; clone_size: -; d_call: -; j_call: TRBJ1-4; cdr3_nt: TGTGCCCTGAGGGGATCTAATGAAAAACTGTTTTTT; cdr3_aa: CALRGSNEKLFF
v_call: TRBV9; clone_size: -; d_call: -; j_call: TRBJ2-2; cdr3_nt: TGTGCCAGCAGCGTAGGAGGGCAGGATAGGGCCGGGGAGCTGTTTTTT; cdr3_aa: CASSVGGQDRAGELFF
v_call: TRBV7-2; clone_size: -; d_call: -; j_call: TRBJ2-5; cdr3_nt: TGTGCCAGCAGCTCGTTCCTAGCCCAGTGGGAGACCCAGTACTTC; cdr3_aa: CASSSFLAQWETQYF
v_call: TRBV29-1; clone_size: -; d_call: -; j_call: TRBJ1-1; cdr3_nt: TGCAGCGTTGAAGAGGACAGACACGAGAACACTGAAGCTTTCTTT; cdr3_aa: CSVEEDRHENTEAFF
v_call: TRBV7-6; clone_size: -; d_call: -; j_call: TRBJ1-1; cdr3_nt: TGTGCCAGCAGCTTAGTCTCAGTTATGAACACTGAAGCTTTCTTT; cdr3_aa: CASSLVSVMNTEAFF
v_call: TRBV4-1; clone_size: -; d_call: -; j_call: TRBJ1-1; cdr3_nt: TGCGCCAGCAGCCAGGGGGTCCGGGGGACTGAAGCTTTCTTT; cdr3_aa: CASSQGVRGTEAFF
v_call: TRBV6-4; clone_size: once; d_call: -; j_call: TRBJ2-3; cdr3_nt: TGTGCCAGCAGTGGACTAGACACAGATACGCAGTATTTT; cdr3_aa: CASSGLDTDTQYF
v_call: TRBV5-4; clone_size: -; d_call: -; j_call: TRBJ2-3; cdr3_nt: TGTGCCAGCTCGACACTTAGCACAGATACGCAGTATTTT; cdr3_aa: CASSTLSTDTQYF
v_call: TRBV11-3; clone_size: -; d_call: TRBD1; j_call: TRBJ2-2; cdr3_nt: TGTGCCAGCAGCCAGGACAGGGAACTTAACACCGGGGAGCTGTTTTTT; cdr3_aa: CASSQDRELNTGELFF
v_call: TRBV19; clone_size: -; d_call: -; j_call: TRBJ2-1; cdr3_nt: TGTGCCAGTAGTATCAACGTAGGGTCGGAGCAGTTCTTC; cdr3_aa: CASSINVGSEQFF
v_call: TRBV4-1; clone_size: -; d_call: -; j_call: TRBJ2-1; cdr3_nt: TGCGCCAGCAAGGCGTTAGGTGAGCAGTTCTTC; cdr3_aa: CASKALGEQFF
v_call: TRBV7-3; clone_size: -; d_call: -; j_call: TRBJ1-1; cdr3_nt: TGTGCCAGCAGCTTAAGCGGAGTGAACACTGAAGCTTTCTTT; cdr3_aa: CASSLSGVNTEAFF
v_call: TRBV10-2; clone_size: -; d_call: TRBD1; j_call: TRBJ1-1; cdr3_nt: TGCGCCAGCAGTGAGTCGGGACAGGGGAGTACTGAAGCTTTCTTT; cdr3_aa: CASSESGQGSTEAFF
v_call: TRBV5-1; clone_size: -; d_call: -; j_call: TRBJ2-5; cdr3_nt: TGCGCCAGCAGCTTACAGGGCCCCCCCCTACAAGAGACCCAGTACTTC; cdr3_aa: CASSLQGPPLQETQYF
v_call: TRBV6-1; clone_size: once; d_call: -; j_call: TRBJ2-7; cdr3_nt: TGTGCCAGCAGTGAAACCCGACAGCCGTCGGGCGAGCAGTACTTC; cdr3_aa: CASSETRQPSGEQYF
v_call: TRBV29-1; clone_size: -; d_call: TRBD2; j_call: TRBJ2-1; cdr3_nt: TGCAGCGTTGAGGGCGGGTCCGGCGGGGGCAATGAGCAGTTCTTC; cdr3_aa: CSVEGGSGGGNEQFF
v_call: TRBV30; clone_size: -; d_call: -; j_call: TRBJ1-5; cdr3_nt: TGTGCCTGGAGTGTACCCTGGGACGGCGGGGATCAGCCCCAGCATTTT; cdr3_aa: CAWSVPWDGGDQPQHF
v_call: TRBV6-5; clone_size: once; d_call: TRBD1; j_call: TRBJ2-2; cdr3_nt: TGTGCCAGCAGTTTCCGGGACAGGGTTGACACCGGGGAGCTGTTTTTT; cdr3_aa: CASSFRDRVDTGELFF